The 20 T cell receptor beta chains reported below all come from one sample, sequenced in a study of regulatory T cells in long-lasting Graves disease. Indicated time point: newly diagnosed GD, antithyroid drugs for less than 3 months. Isolated PBMC RNA provided the starting material for the TCR library. Through Arm-PCR of CDR3 regions and iRepertoire HTBI primers, TCR beta libraries were built. TCRdb processed the multiplex PCR reads anew with MiXCR; each CDR3 protein has one entry. The sample shows 420,000 or so distinct CDR3 sequences, about a sixth of them seen only once. A further study also used this sample, focusing on T cells in Graves' hyperthyroidism and ophthalmopathy.

Sequenced here: peripheral blood mononuclear cells (PBMCs), sampled at new diagnosis, from a patient treated with antithyroid drugs. Receptors were obtained from a woman under 30 with Graves disease.

This clonotype was observed a handful of times. CDR3 DNA: TGTGCCAGCAGCGAAACGGCAGGCATTCAGTACTTC. Translation: CASSETAGIQYF. The V and J genes are TRBV7-3 and TRBJ2-1, with D hard to call. The better agreement between TRBJ2-4 and the DNA end casts doubt on the J call. Germline CDR1 reads SGHTA; CDR2 reads FQGTGA. The length of the CDR3 is 12 residues.

This chain connects TRBV11-2 to TRBJ2-1; 7 bases match TRBD2. Looked up from germline, CDR1 is SGHAT and CDR2 is FQNNGV. V shed 1 base, J shed 2 bases, and the junction held 11 bases outside the gene matches. The CDR3 loop spans 18 amino acids. CDR3 DNA sequence: TGTGCCAGCAGCTTAGGGGGAGGAGGACTAGGGACCTACAATGAGCAGTTCTTC. Residues: CASSLGGGGLGTYNEQFF.

This clonotype has a handful of counts. The CDR3 DNA is TGTGCCAGCAGTTACTCCGGGACCCGGACCTACGAGCAGTACTTC. Protein sequence: CASSYSGTRTYEQYF. V and J are TRBV6-2 or TRBV6-3 and TRBJ2-7; possibly TRBD1 or TRBD2 for D (5 bases each). V lost 0 bases to trimming and J lost 2 bases, with 11 bases between them. The germline V gene encodes CDR1 MNHEY and CDR2 SVGEGT. The CDR3 has 15 amino acids.

CDR3 DNA sequence: TGTGCCAGTAGTCCTCCGGGACCGATGAACACTGAAGCTTTCTTT. Translation: CASSPPGPMNTEAFF. The genes are TRBV19 and TRBJ1-1; weak D call: TRBD1 (5 bases). V lost 5 bases and J 0 bases, leaving 13 bases between the germline ends. The germline V gene has CDR1 LNHDA and CDR2 SQIVND (reference sequence). The CDR3 is 15 residues long.

A word on this clonotype: At one boundary the junction diverges from the germline segment, which might be a read error. This chain uses TRBV9 with TRBJ2-1; perhaps TRBD2 as D (5 bases). Germline V gene sequence: CDR1 SGDLS, CDR2 YYNGEE. The CDR3 contains 14 residues. The CDR3 here is CASSLASIHNEQVF. As DNA, the CDR3 is TGTGCCAGCAGCCTGGCTAGCATCCACAATGAGCAGGTCTTC.

This clonotype was seen only a few times. The chain combines TRBV5-1 with TRBJ2-5; tentative D call: TRBD1 (6 bases). CDR3 length: 15 residues. Germline CDR1 reads SGHRS; CDR2 reads YFSETQ. V was trimmed by 3 bases and J by 4 bases, leaving 16 bases between them. As DNA, the CDR3 is TGCGCCAGCAGCTCGGGACAAGGCCTAGGAGAGACCCAGTACTTC. Translation: CASSSGQGLGETQYF.

This clonotype appeared many times. J is TRBJ1-4 and V is TRBV7-2; D unclear. Looked up from germline, CDR1 is SGHTA and CDR2 is FQGNSA. The CDR3 sequence is 15 residues long. V dropped 0 bases and J dropped 8 bases, with 13 bases sitting between them. CDR3 region: CASSLARRENEKLFF. The DNA for the CDR3 is TGTGCCAGCAGCTTAGCGCGAAGGGAGAACGAAAAACTGTTTTTT.

The sample holds many counts of this clonotype. V and J are TRBV28 and TRBJ2-3; 10 bases agree with TRBD2. The trim removed 5 bases at V and 4 bases at J, leaving 9 bases unmatched. The CDR3 sequence is 16 residues long. Germline assignment: CDR1 MDHEN and CDR2 SYDVKM. This CDR3 is CASSAPGLASADTQYF. CDR3 DNA: TGTGCCAGCAGTGCCCCGGGACTAGCGAGCGCAGATACGCAGTATTTT.

This clonotype was detected ten times or more. This rearrangement joins TRBV12-3 or TRBV12-4 to TRBJ1-2; tentatively, D is TRBD1 (6 bases). The CDR3 runs 14 residues. V was cut by 7 bases and J by 3 bases, with 15 bases left in between. The CDR3 DNA reads as TGTGCCAGCACCCAAAGGGGGTCCGACTATGGCTACACCTTC. This codes for CASTQRGSDYGYTF.

There are a few counts of this clonotype. A much larger clone sits a single nucleotide away, making a read error possible. This chain uses TRBV20-1 with TRBJ2-3; the match to TRBD2 covers 7 bases. The germline gives CDR1 DFQATT, CDR2 SNEGSKA (reference sequence). The junction had 9 bases not matched to a gene; V was cut back by 5 bases and J by 4 bases. CDR3 length: 14 residues. CDR3 in DNA: TGCAGTGCTGGTATGAGGGAGGGAGCAGATACGCAGTATTTT. It codes for CSAGMREGADTQYF.

The chain has TRBV6-1 and TRBJ1-2, with 10 bases matching TRBD1. The CDR3 totals 18 residues. The trim removed 6 bases at V and 8 bases at J, leaving 21 bases unmatched. In germline, CDR1 is MNHNS, CDR2 SASEGT. The CDR3 reads CASRKSTGGDLRSGGYTF. CDR3 sequence (DNA): TGTGCCAGCAGAAAATCGACAGGGGGCGATTTAAGGTCAGGCGGCTACACCTTC.

This clonotype was picked up many times. The chain has TRBV7-2 and TRBJ2-3, with 13 bases that match TRBD2. Germline V CDR1 and CDR2: SGHTA, FQGNSA. This CDR3 comprises 15 residues. V lost 4 bases and J lost 4; bases outside the gene matches: 2. As DNA, the CDR3 is TGTGCCAGCAGCTCACTAGCGGGAGGGTCAGATACGCAGTATTTT. Translation: CASSSLAGGSDTQYF. The full variable domain, completed using reference TRBV7-2 and TRBJ2-3, is GAGVSQSPSNKVTEKGKDVELRCDPISGHTALYWYRQSLGQGLEFLIYFQGNSAPDKSGLPSDRFSAERTGGSVSTLTIQRTQQEDSAVYLCASSSLAGGSDTQYFGPGTRLTVL.

This clonotype was counted at least ten times. This chain links TRBV10-3 with TRBJ2-5; D unresolved. This CDR3 is built from 13 residues. Germline V lookup: CDR1 ENHRY, CDR2 SYGVKD. The V gene lost 2 bases and the J gene lost 10 bases, with 14 bases spanning the gap. The CDR3 loop is CAISENAGLLQYF. Here the CDR3 DNA reads TGTGCCATCAGTGAGAACGCAGGCCTGCTCCAGTACTTC.

The table lists this clonotype with a few counts. V usage is TRBV28 and J usage is TRBJ2-1, with D perhaps matching TRBD2 (5 bases). The germline V and J ends were trimmed by 3 bases and 2 bases, with 14 bases remaining between them. Germline CDR1 is MDHEN and CDR2 is SYDVKM. The CDR3 totals 16 residues. As DNA, the CDR3 is TGTGCCAGCAGTTTCCTACACCGGACTCCCTACAATGAGCAGTTCTTC. This encodes CASSFLHRTPYNEQFF.

There are a few counts of this clonotype. This sequence joins TRBV18 and TRBJ1-2; no firm D call. CDR1 is KGHSH, CDR2 LQKENI, per germline. The V gene lost 1 base and the J gene lost 3 bases, with 6 bases spanning the gap. The CDR3 spans 13 residues. This CDR3 is CASSPRIDYGYTF. The CDR3, as DNA: TGTGCCAGCTCACCACGCATCGACTATGGCTACACCTTC. The variable domain in full, with the rest retrieved from reference TRBV18 and TRBJ1-2, is NAGVMQNPRHLVRRRGQEARLRCSPMKGHSHVYWYRQLPEEGLKFMVYLQKENIIDESGMPKERFSAEFPKEGPSILRIQQVVRGDSAAYFCASSPRIDYGYTFGSGTRLTVV.

This clonotype was observed many times. The chain joins TRBV13 to TRBJ2-1; D possibly corresponds to TRBD1 (5 bases). V shed 0 bases and J shed 10 bases, with 7 bases lying between them. Looked up from germline, CDR1 is PRHDT and CDR2 is FYEKMQ (reference sequence). The CDR3 runs 12 residues. The CDR3 DNA follows: TGTGCCAGCAGCTTAGGTAGACAGGAGCAGTTCTTC. Its protein is CASSLGRQEQFF.

This clonotype was detected once. The chain combines TRBV15 with TRBJ1-2, with D tentatively TRBD1 (6 bases). The CDR3 is 14 amino acids. In germline, CDR1 is LNHNV, CDR2 YYDKDF (reference sequence). The ends were cut back, 4 bases at V and 4 bases at J, with 13 bases in the middle. The CDR3 loop reads CATSTGGLGYGYTF. CDR3 nucleotide sequence: TGTGCCACCAGCACGGGGGGGCTAGGCTATGGCTACACCTTC.

The chain uses TRBV14 and TRBJ1-2; D is ambiguous. The CDR3 is made up of 16 amino acids. V lost 2 bases and J 0 bases, leaving 13 bases between the germline ends. CDR1 is SGHDN, CDR2 FVKESK, per germline. DNA for the CDR3: TGTGCCAGCAGCCAATTTGGGGTAGCTTCTAACTATGGCTACACCTTC. This sequence encodes CASSQFGVASNYGYTF.

This clonotype is a singleton in its sample. A single base separates this from a much larger clone, so it may be a read error. This rearrangement joins TRBV24-1 to TRBJ2-2; TRBD1 is a possible D gene (6 bases). Germline CDR1 is KGHDR and CDR2 is SFDVKD. The CDR3 is 14 amino acids. The CDR3 reads CATSEHRGTGEPFF. CDR3 DNA: TGTGCCACCAGTGAGCATAGGGGGACCGGGGAGCCGTTTTTT.

With respect to this clonotype: Relative to the germline gene, one junction end is altered; a read error may explain this. The chain recombines TRBV15 with TRBJ2-1, with TRBD1 identical over 8 bases. Germline V gene sequence: CDR1 LNHNV, CDR2 YYDKDF (reference sequence). This CDR3 is 13 amino acids long. CDR3 loop: CATMANQGARMFF. DNA for the CDR3: TGTGCGACCATGGCTAATCAGGGGGCCAGGATGTTCTTC. Based on the CDR3 plus reference TRBV15 and TRBJ2-1, the full variable domain is DAMVIQNPRYQVTQFGKPVTLSCSQTLNHNVMYWYQQKSSQAPKLLFHYYDKDFNNEADTPDNFQSRRPNTSFCFLDIRSPGLGDTAMYLCATMANQGARMFFGPGTRLTVL.